This T cell receptor beta chain comes out of a study of Graves' ophthalmopathy and Graves' hyperthyroidism. The CDR3 is 15 residues long. Germline V gene sequence: CDR1 ENHRY, CDR2 SYGVKD. The ends were cut back, 10 bases at V and 2 bases at J, with 15 bases in the middle. TCR beta CDR3 regions were amplified from RNA transcripts. The authors performed first-round RT-PCR with HTBI primers and then a second-round multiplex PCR. MiXCR, run by TCRdb on the multiplex PCR reads, gives a single entry per CDR3 protein. The data contain around 1.1 million distinct CDR3 sequences, 35% to 40% of them singletons.

This TCR derives from an adult man with Graves' hyperthyroidism. Sequencing was done on a sample of peripheral blood or thyroid tissue (not recorded which). The V call is TRBV10-3, the J call TRBJ2-6; D unresolved. CDR3 in DNA: TGTGCCAGCGGACGACCTTGGCCTGGGGCCAACGTCCTGACTTTC. It codes for CASGRPWPGANVLTF.